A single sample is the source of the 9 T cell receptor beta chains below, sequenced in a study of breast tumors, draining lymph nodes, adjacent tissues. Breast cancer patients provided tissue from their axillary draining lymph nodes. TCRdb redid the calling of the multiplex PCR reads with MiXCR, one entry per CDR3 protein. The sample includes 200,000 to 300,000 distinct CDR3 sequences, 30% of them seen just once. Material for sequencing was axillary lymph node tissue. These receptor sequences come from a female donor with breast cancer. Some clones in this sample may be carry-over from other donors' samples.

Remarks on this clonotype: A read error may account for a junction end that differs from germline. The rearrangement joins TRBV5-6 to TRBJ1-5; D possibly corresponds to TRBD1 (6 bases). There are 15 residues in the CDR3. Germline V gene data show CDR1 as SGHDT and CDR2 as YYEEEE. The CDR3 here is CASSFWRGANEPQHF. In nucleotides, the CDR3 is TGTGCCAGCAGCTTCTGGAGGGGGGCCAATGAGCCCCAGCATTTT.

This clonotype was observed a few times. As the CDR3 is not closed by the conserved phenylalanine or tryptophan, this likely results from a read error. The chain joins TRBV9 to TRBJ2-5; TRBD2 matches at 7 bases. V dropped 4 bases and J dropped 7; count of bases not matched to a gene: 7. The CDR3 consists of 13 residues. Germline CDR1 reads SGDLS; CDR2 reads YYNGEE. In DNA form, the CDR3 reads TGTGCCAGCAGCCCCACTAGCGACGGGACCCAGTACTCC. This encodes CASSPTSDGTQYS.

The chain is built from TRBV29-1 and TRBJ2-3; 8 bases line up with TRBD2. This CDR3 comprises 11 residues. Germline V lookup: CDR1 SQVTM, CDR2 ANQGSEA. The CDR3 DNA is TGCAGTCGACTAGCGACAGATACGCAGTATTTT. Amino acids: CSRLATDTQYF.

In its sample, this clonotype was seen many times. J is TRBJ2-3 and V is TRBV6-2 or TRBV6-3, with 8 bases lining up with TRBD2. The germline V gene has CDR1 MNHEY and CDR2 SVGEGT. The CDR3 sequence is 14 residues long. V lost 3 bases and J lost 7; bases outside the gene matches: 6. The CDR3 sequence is CASSYSSGQNTQYF. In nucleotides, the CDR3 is TGTGCCAGCAGTTATTCTAGCGGGCAAAATACGCAGTATTTT.

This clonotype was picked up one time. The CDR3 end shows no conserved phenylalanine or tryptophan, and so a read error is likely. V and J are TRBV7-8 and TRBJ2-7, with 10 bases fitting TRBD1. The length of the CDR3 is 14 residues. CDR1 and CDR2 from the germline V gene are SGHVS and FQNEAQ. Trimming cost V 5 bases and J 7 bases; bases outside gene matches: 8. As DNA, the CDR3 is TGTGCCAGCAGCCCAAGACAGGGGGCGCGGGAGCAGTACCTC. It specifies CASSPRQGAREQYL.

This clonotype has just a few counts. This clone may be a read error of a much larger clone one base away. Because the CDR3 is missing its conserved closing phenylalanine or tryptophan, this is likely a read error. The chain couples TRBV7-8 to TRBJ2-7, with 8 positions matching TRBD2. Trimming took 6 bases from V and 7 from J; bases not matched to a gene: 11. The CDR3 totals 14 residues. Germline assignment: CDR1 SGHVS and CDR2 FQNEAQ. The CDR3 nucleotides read TGTGCCAGCAGTGCAGCGGGAGTCCAAGGGGAGCAGTACCTC. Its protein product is CASSAAGVQGEQYL.

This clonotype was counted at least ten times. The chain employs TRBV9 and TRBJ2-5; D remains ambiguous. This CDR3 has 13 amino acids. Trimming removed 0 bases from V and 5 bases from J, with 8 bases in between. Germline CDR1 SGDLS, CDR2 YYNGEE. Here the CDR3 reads CASSVGYEETQYF. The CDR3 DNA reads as TGTGCCAGCAGCGTAGGTTACGAGGAGACCCAGTACTTC.

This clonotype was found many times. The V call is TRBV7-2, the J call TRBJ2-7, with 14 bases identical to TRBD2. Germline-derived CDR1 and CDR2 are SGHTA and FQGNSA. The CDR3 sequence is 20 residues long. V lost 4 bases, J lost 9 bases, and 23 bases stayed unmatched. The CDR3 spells CASSSDPGLAGEPDGTRQYF. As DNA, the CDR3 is TGTGCCAGCAGCTCCGACCCGGGACTAGCGGGAGAGCCCGATGGAACGCGGCAGTACTTC.

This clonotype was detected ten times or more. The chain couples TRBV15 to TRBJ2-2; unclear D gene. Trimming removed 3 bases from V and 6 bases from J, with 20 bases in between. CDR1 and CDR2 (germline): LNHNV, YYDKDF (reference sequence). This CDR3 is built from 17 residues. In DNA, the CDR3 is TGTGCCACCAGCAGGAGCTTTGGCACCGGCGGAGCCGGGGAGCTGTTTTTT. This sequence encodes CATSRSFGTGGAGELFF.